This T cell receptor (beta chain) was identified during a study of OX40 agonist ivuxolimab in advanced cancers. Study information: Treatment received earlier with anti-PD-1, anti-PD-L1 or anti-CTLA-4 agents was allowed, and under 50% had some.

Germline assignment: CDR1 SGHDT and CDR2 YYEEEE. V dropped 4 bases and J dropped 10; count of bases not matched to a gene: 5. The CDR3 runs 12 residues. Produced via immunoSEQ multiplex PCR; TCRdb's table is partial and in-frame only. The repertoire includes tens of thousands of clones, around 83% of them detected once, and about 16% sits in the top ten. The starting material was CD4+ or CD8+ T cells sorted from blood, obtained in a trial of the OX40 agonist ivuxolimab. The sequence came from an adult with an advanced solid tumor such as melanoma, head and neck, liver or kidney cancer. V is TRBV5-6 and J is TRBJ1-1; 9 positions match TRBD1. CDR3 DNA sequence: TGTGCCAGCAGCCCACAGGGGGCAAGAGCTTTCTTT. It specifies CASSPQGARAFF.